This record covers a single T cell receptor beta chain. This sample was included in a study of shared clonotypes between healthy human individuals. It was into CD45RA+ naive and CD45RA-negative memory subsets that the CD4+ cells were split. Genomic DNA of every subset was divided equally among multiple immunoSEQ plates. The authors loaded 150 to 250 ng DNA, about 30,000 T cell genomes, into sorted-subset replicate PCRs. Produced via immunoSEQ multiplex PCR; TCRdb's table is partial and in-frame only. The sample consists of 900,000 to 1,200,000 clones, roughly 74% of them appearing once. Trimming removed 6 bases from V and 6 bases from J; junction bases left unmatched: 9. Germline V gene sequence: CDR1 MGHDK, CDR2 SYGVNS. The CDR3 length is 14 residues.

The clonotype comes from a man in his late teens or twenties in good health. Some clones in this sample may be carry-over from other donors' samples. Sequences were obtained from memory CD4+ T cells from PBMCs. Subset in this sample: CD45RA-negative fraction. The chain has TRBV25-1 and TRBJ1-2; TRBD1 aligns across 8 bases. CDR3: CASSSFQGANGYTF. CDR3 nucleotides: TGTGCCAGCAGCTCCTTTCAGGGGGCCAATGGCTACACCTTC.